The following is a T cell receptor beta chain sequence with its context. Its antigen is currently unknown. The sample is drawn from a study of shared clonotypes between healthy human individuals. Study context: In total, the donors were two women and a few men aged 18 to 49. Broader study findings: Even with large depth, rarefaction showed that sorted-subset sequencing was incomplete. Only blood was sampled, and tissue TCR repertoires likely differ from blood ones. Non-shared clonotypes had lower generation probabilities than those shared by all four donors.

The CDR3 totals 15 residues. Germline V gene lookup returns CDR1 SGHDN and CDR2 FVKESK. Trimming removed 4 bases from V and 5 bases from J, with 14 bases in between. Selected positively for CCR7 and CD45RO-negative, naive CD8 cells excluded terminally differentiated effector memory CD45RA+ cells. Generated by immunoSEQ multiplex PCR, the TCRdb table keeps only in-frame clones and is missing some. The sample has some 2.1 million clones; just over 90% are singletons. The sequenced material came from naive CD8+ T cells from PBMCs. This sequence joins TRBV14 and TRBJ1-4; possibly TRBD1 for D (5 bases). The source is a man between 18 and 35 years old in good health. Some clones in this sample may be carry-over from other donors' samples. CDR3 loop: CASSRVGTSNEKLFF. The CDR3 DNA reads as TGTGCCAGCAGCCGGGTCGGGACCTCGAATGAAAAACTGTTTTTT. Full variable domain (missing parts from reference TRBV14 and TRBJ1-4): EAGVTQFPSHSVIEKGQTVTLRCDPISGHDNLYWYRRVMGKEIKFLLHFVKESKQDESGMPNNRFLAERTGGTYSTLKVQPAELEDSGVYFCASSRVGTSNEKLFFGSGTQLSVL.